Following are 21 T cell receptor beta chains from one sample sequenced in a study of post-analysis software for immune sequencing data. Study-level results: The study found TRBV5-6, TRBV5-1 and TRBV20-1 among about 5 TRBV segments more frequent in patients than controls.

These TCRs' antigens remain unknown. Each TCR beta cDNA library carried unique molecular identifiers. MiXCR was run by TCRdb on the PCR reads, yielding one entry per CDR3 protein. The sample has hundreds of thousands of distinct CDR3 sequences; roughly 50% are singletons. Input material: blood. These receptors were obtained from a girl aged 5-17 years with multiple sclerosis.

This chain connects TRBV6-5 to TRBJ2-1; either TRBD1 or TRBD2 may fit D (5 bases each). V dropped 3 bases and J dropped 1 base, with 19 bases sitting between them. This CDR3 contains 18 residues. Germline V gives CDR1 MNHEY, CDR2 SVGAGI. CDR3 sequence reads: CASSYLSGPLRSYNEQFF. CDR3 bases: TGTGCCAGCAGTTATTTGTCGGGACCTCTTCGGTCCTACAATGAGCAGTTCTTC.

This clonotype was seen a handful of times. The chain carries TRBV7-2 and TRBJ2-7; D may be TRBD1 or TRBD2 (5 bases each). The CDR3 sequence is 16 residues long. Germline CDR1 reads SGHTA; CDR2 reads FQGNSA. V dropped 3 bases and J dropped 0 bases, with 15 bases sitting between them. In DNA form, the CDR3 reads TGTGCCAGCAGCTTCCCGGGACGGCGAAGCTCCTACGAGCAGTACTTC. Residues: CASSFPGRRSSYEQYF.

In this sample, this clonotype turned up a few times. The chain has TRBV5-1 and TRBJ1-2, with 9 bases matching TRBD1. V lost 0 bases to trimming and J lost 4 bases; unmatched junction nucleotides: 1. Germline lookup yields CDR1 SGHRS and CDR2 YFSETQ. The CDR3 contains 14 residues. The CDR3 protein is CASSLGDRVYGYTF. In DNA form, the CDR3 reads TGCGCCAGCAGCTTGGGGGACAGGGTCTATGGCTACACCTTC.

This chain links TRBV20-1 with TRBJ2-5; 7 bases are a match to TRBD1. There are 12 residues in the CDR3. The V segment lost 6 bases and the J segment 11 bases; nucleotides outside the gene matches: 12. CDR1 and CDR2 from the germline V gene are DFQATT and SNEGSKA (reference sequence). For the CDR3, the DNA is TGCAGTGCGCTACGACAGGGAAGAGAGCAGTACTTC. It is translated as CSALRQGREQYF.

This chain uses TRBV2 with TRBJ1-2; D is ambiguous. Germline CDR1 is SNHLY and CDR2 is FYNNEI. The CDR3 sequence is 14 residues long. V dropped 2 bases and J dropped 4 bases, with 11 bases sitting between them. The CDR3 DNA reads as TGTGCCAGCAGTGAATACGGCCAGGTCTATGGCTACACCTTC. It specifies CASSEYGQVYGYTF.

The chain recombines TRBV5-1 with TRBJ2-5, with 7 bases fitting TRBD1. J was trimmed by 1 base and V by 0 bases; bases with no gene match: 9. The CDR3 consists of 17 residues. Looked up from germline, CDR1 is SGHRS and CDR2 is YFSETQ. The CDR3 nucleotides read TGCGCCAGCAGCTTGGCTGTTGGGACAGTCTTCCAAGAGACCCAGTACTTC. Its translation is CASSLAVGTVFQETQYF.

This chain joins TRBV7-3 and TRBJ2-1; 13 bases are a match to TRBD2. Germline V gene data show CDR1 as SGHTA and CDR2 as FQGTGA. The CDR3 covers 16 residues. The junction had 3 bases not matched to a gene; V was cut back by 2 bases and J by 5 bases. The CDR3 loop is CASSLVLAGGDNEQFF. CDR3 coding DNA: TGTGCCAGCAGCTTAGTACTAGCGGGAGGGGACAATGAGCAGTTCTTC.

This clonotype appeared once. The chain is built from TRBV29-1 and TRBJ1-2; D uncertain. The CDR3 sequence is 15 residues long. V was shortened by 0 bases and J by 4 bases, with 15 bases between the two germline ends. From germline, CDR1 is SQVTM and CDR2 ANQGSEA. The CDR3 spells CSVEEGGQVLYGYTF. The CDR3 nucleotides are TGCAGCGTTGAAGAAGGAGGCCAGGTCCTCTATGGCTACACCTTC.

The chain recombines TRBV4-1 with TRBJ2-1, with a weak D call TRBD2 (5 bases). Trimming removed 0 bases at V and 7 bases at J, with 10 bases between. The CDR3 loop spans 14 amino acids. The germline CDR1 and CDR2 sequences are MGHRA and YSYEKL. The CDR3 region has the DNA TGCGCCAGCAGCCAAGAGATTGTAGCGAATGAGCAGTTCTTC. Protein sequence: CASSQEIVANEQFF.

The rearrangement links TRBV5-1 to TRBJ2-5; 14 bases map to TRBD2. The CDR3 totals 15 residues. CDR1 and CDR2 (germline): SGHRS, YFSETQ. Germline trimming cut 4 bases from V and 5 bases from J; bases unmatched to any gene: 4. The CDR3 sequence: CASSQGLAGEETQYF. The CDR3 nucleotides read TGCGCCAGCAGCCAGGGACTAGCGGGAGAGGAGACCCAGTACTTC.

The V call is TRBV10-3, the J call TRBJ1-2; tentative D call: TRBD1 (5 bases). Germline values: CDR1 ENHRY, CDR2 SYGVKD. This CDR3 is 12 amino acids long. The V and J ends lost 2 bases and 7 bases respectively, with 8 bases between them. For the CDR3, the DNA is TGTGCCATCAGTGAGGAGGGGTCTGGCTACACCTTC. Protein product: CAISEEGSGYTF.

This chain uses TRBV7-9 with TRBJ2-6; D unclear. V was trimmed by 5 bases and J by 7 bases, leaving 9 bases between them. This CDR3 contains 13 residues. Germline CDR1 is SEHNR and CDR2 is FQNEAQ (reference sequence). The CDR3 loop is CASSLSSANVLTF. In DNA, the CDR3 is TGTGCCAGCAGCCTCTCTAGTGCCAACGTCCTGACTTTC.

The chain joins TRBV29-1 to TRBJ2-3, with 9 bases aligning to TRBD2. V shed 3 bases, J shed 3 bases, and the junction held 10 bases outside the gene matches. Germline lookup yields CDR1 SQVTM and CDR2 ANQGSEA. This CDR3 spans 16 amino acids. The CDR3 region has the DNA TGCAGCGTTGATAAGCCGGCTAGCGGGATTACAGATACGCAGTATTTT. This encodes CSVDKPASGITDTQYF.

This sequence joins TRBV7-9 and TRBJ2-1, with 8 nucleotides matching TRBD1. The V gene's germline CDR1 is SEHNR and CDR2 FQNEAQ (reference sequence). There are 14 residues in the CDR3. V dropped 5 bases and J dropped 8; count of bases not matched to a gene: 8. The CDR3 sequence is CASSQGQGWDEQFF. The CDR3 bases are TGTGCCAGCAGCCAAGGACAGGGTTGGGATGAGCAGTTCTTC.

This clonotype came up a few times. One junction end does not reproduce the germline sequence, and a read error may be involved. The chain recombines TRBV7-7 with TRBJ2-5; 9 nucleotides agree with TRBD2. The CDR3 spans 16 residues. Looked up from germline, CDR1 is SSHAT and CDR2 is FNYEAQ (reference sequence). CDR3 residues: CASSLEISGSGKTQYF. CDR3 nucleotides: TGTGCTAGCAGCTTAGAGATTAGCGGGAGCGGAAAGACCCAGTACTTC. Using reference TRBV7-7 and TRBJ2-5 for the parts outside the CDR3, the full variable domain is GAGVSQSPRYKVTKRGQDVTLRCDPISSHATLYWYQQALGQGPEFLTYFNYEAQPDKSGLPSDRFSAERPEGSISTLTIQRTEQRDSAMYRCASSLEISGSGKTQYFGPGTRLLVL.

The CDR3 bases are TGTGCCAGCAGGGACCGGACAGGGGGGCCTTTGAACACTGAAGCTTTCTTT. It yields the protein CASRDRTGGPLNTEAFF. The chain employs TRBV12-3 or TRBV12-4 and TRBJ1-1, with TRBD1 identical over 10 bases. The CDR3 sequence is 17 residues long. V lost 6 bases to trimming and J lost 0 bases; unmatched junction nucleotides: 10.

The gene calls are TRBV10-3 and TRBJ2-3; D is uncertain. The V and J ends lost 0 bases and 8 bases respectively, with 9 bases between them. Germline loops: CDR1 ENHRY, CDR2 SYGVKD. The CDR3 consists of 13 residues. CDR3 loop: CAISESGLRTQYF. In DNA form, the CDR3 reads TGTGCCATCAGTGAGTCCGGATTGCGTACGCAGTATTTT.

This clonotype was picked up a small number of times. The rearrangement joins TRBV14 to TRBJ2-5; 11 positions agree with TRBD1. Judging by the DNA end, TRBJ2-7 fits better; the J call may be wrong. The germline CDR1 and CDR2 sequences are SGHDN and FVKESK. The CDR3 has 16 residues. The CDR3 nucleotides are TGTGCCAGCAGCAGACCTCGGGGACAGGGGGACCACGAGCAGTACTTC. The encoded protein is CASSRPRGQGDHEQYF.

The CDR3 bases are TGCGCCAGCAGCACCTATAGCGGGAGGGCCTCGGTAGAGACCCAGTACTTC. Residues: CASSTYSGRASVETQYF. This chain uses TRBV5-1 with TRBJ2-5; TRBD2 aligns across 11 bases. This CDR3 is built from 17 residues. Germline V gene sequence: CDR1 SGHRS, CDR2 YFSETQ. Trimming cost V 4 bases and J 4 bases; bases outside gene matches: 12.

This clonotype was observed a few times. This rearrangement joins TRBV20-1 to TRBJ2-3, with 12 bases fitting TRBD2. The CDR3 contains 16 residues. Germline V gives CDR1 DFQATT, CDR2 SNEGSKA (reference sequence). V shed 0 bases and J 4 bases; nucleotides not matched to a gene: 5. The CDR3 region is CSARELAGGFPDTQYF. The CDR3 DNA reads TGCAGTGCTAGAGAACTAGCGGGAGGCTTCCCAGATACGCAGTATTTT.

This sequence joins TRBV7-3 and TRBJ1-5; no clear D. CDR3 length equals 13 residues. Trimming stripped 4 bases from V and 8 bases from J, with 12 bases between. Germline assignment: CDR1 SGHTA and CDR2 FQGTGA. CDR3 sequence: CASSSTHREPQHF. CDR3 sequence (DNA): TGTGCCAGCAGCTCTACCCACCGGGAGCCCCAGCATTTT.